This T cell receptor (beta chain) was sequenced during a study of blood T cells in healthy people across ages. The CDR3 extends over 14 amino acids. CDR1 is MNHNY, CDR2 SVGAGI, per germline (reference sequence). V lost 5 bases, J lost 0 bases, and 9 bases lay in between. Regarding this clonotype: Its specificity is not known.

Notes on the study in general: It was held that the diversity estimates obtained from one million T cells were underestimates. Age advanced and TCR beta diversity per million T cells fell, roughly linearly. More naive CD4+ cells and higher diversity were found in long-lived than in aged donors.

A second PCR, run for roughly 7 to 11 cycles, used a sample-barcoded 5' primer plus a J-beta primer mix. Each TCR beta cDNA got a 12-nucleotide random molecular identifier. Using its own MiXCR run on the 5' RACE reads, TCRdb lists one record per CDR3 protein. The sample consists of roughly 2 million distinct CDR3 sequences, roughly 52% of them appearing once. The gene calls are TRBV6-6 and TRBJ2-3, with no clear D. This receptor was taken from a woman in her thirties or forties in good health. Sequencing was done on a sample of blood. The CDR3 here is CASSRSVSTDTQYF. In nucleotides, the CDR3 is TGTGCCAGCAGTAGGAGCGTTAGCACAGATACGCAGTATTTT.